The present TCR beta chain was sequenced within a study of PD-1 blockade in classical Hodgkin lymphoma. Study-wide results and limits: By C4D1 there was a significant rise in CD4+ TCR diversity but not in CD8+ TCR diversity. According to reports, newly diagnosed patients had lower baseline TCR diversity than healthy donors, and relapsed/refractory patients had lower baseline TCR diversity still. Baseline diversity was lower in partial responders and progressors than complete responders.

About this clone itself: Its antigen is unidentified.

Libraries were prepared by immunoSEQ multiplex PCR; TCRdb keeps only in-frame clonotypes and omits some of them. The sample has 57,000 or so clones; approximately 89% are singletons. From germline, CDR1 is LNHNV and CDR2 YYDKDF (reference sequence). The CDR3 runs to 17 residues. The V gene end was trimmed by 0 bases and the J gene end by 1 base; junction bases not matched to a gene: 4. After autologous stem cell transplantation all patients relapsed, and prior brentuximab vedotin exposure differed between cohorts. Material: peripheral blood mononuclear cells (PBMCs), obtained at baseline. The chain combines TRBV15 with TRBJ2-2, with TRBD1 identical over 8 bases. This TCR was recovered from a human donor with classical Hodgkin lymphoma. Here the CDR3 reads CATSRDLTGVNTGELFF. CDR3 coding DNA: TGTGCCACCAGCAGAGACCTGACAGGGGTGAACACCGGGGAGCTGTTTTTT.